The entry below gives a single T cell receptor beta chain sequence along with its context. Its specificity is unknown. The data were obtained in a study of blood T cells in healthy people across ages. Study-wide findings and caveats: Diversity figures derived from one million T cells were judged to underestimate the true value. As age increased, TCR beta diversity per million T cells fell in a roughly linear fashion. Researchers said unsorted PBMCs prevented a conclusive naive versus antigen-experienced comparison.

Together with a sample-barcoded 5' primer, a J-beta primer mix was included in a second PCR lasting about 6 to 11 cycles. One entry per CDR3 protein, called by TCRdb with MiXCR from the 5' RACE reads. The sample contains approximately 780,000 distinct CDR3 sequences, approximately 24% of which appear only once. The V and J ends lost 3 bases and 2 bases, in that order; junction bases with no gene match: 4. The CDR3 is 14 residues long. Another study also made use of these data, one on T cells of mothers and their children. That source reports: Mothers and children who were related shared slightly more overlap than unrelated pairs, but not significantly more.

Sequenced sample: blood. This sequence joins TRBV12-3 or TRBV12-4 and TRBJ2-7, with 7 nucleotides matching TRBD2. The TCR originated in a boy aged 5-17 years in good health. The CDR3 reads CASSFTTSAYEQYF. CDR3 sequence (DNA): TGTGCCAGCAGTTTCACTACTAGCGCCTACGAGCAGTACTTC.